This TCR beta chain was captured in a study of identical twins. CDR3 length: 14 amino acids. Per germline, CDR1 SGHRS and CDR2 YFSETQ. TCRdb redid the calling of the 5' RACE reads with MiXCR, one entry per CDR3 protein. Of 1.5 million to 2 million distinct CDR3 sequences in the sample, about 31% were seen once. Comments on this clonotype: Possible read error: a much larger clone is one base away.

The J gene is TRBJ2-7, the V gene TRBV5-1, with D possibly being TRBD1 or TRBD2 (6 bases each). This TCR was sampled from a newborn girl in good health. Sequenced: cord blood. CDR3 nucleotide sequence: TGCGCCAGCGGCTTGGAGGGGGAACAATACGAGCAGTACTTC. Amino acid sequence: CASGLEGEQYEQYF.